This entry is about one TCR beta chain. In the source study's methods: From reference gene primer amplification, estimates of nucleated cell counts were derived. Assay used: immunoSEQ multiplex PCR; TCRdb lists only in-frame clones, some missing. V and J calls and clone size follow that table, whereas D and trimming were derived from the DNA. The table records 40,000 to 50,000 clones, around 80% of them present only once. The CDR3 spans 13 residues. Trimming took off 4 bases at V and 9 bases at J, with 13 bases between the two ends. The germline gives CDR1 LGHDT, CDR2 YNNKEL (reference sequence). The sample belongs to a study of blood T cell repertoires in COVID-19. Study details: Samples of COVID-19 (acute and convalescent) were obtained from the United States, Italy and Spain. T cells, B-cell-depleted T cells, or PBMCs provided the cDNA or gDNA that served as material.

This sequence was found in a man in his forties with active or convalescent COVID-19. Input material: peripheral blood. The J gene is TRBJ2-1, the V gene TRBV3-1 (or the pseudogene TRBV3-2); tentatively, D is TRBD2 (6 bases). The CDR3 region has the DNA TGTGCCAGCAGCCGGTCGCCGGGAGTTGAGCAGTTCTTC. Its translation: CASSRSPGVEQFF.